The rows below give T cell receptor beta chains drawn from one sample of a study of T cells after yellow fever vaccination. Each CDR3 protein gets one entry after TCRdb re-called the 5' RACE reads with MiXCR. The table lists tens of thousands of distinct CDR3 sequences, 6.5% to 8.5% of them singletons. The sequences come from PBMCs, either bulk or a sorted T-cell subset (CD4+, CD8+, memory, or dextramer-sorted; not recorded which), collected on the day of the first yellow fever vaccination. Every receptor here comes from a man between 18 and 29 years old who received the YFV17D yellow fever vaccine. Both conserved end residues are part of each CDR3. A D gene is named only where the DNA matches it firmly. Only some rows state a clone size, as once, few, many or a class for expanded clones.

v_call	cdr3_length	d_call	j_call	clone_size	cdr3_aa	cdr3_nt
TRBV5-4	17	NA	TRBJ1-1	NA	CASSYGGRSVRNTEAFF	TGTGCCAGCAGCTATGGGGGGCGCTCAGTCCGGAACACTGAAGCTTTCTTT
TRBV4-1	16	NA	TRBJ2-3	medium-sized	CASSQPRRGGTDTQYF	TGCGCCAGCAGCCAACCTAGAAGGGGGGGGACAGATACGCAGTATTTT
TRBV20-1	15	NA	TRBJ2-5	NA	CSAHEATTGQETQYF	TGCAGTGCTCACGAAGCTACTACAGGGCAAGAGACCCAGTACTTC
TRBV10-3	14	TRBD2	TRBJ2-7	many	CAIRGTSGVREQYF	TGTGCCATCAGGGGCACTAGCGGGGTGCGAGAGCAGTACTTC
TRBV23-1	15	NA	TRBJ2-3	many	CASSHSRDSTDTQYF	TGCGCCAGCAGTCATTCCCGGGACAGCACAGATACGCAGTATTTT
TRBV10-3	15	NA	TRBJ2-1	many	CAISGDRLSYNEQFF	TGTGCCATCTCGGGAGACAGGTTGTCCTACAATGAGCAGTTCTTC
TRBV7-2	14	TRBD1	TRBJ1-2	few	CASSLVAGGEGYTF	TGTGCCAGCAGCTTAGTTGCAGGGGGAGAGGGCTACACCTTC
TRBV4-2	19	TRBD2	TRBJ2-4	many	CASSVGLAGGLSGKNIQYF	TGTGCCAGCAGCGTCGGACTAGCGGGGGGGTTGTCAGGCAAAAACATTCAGTACTTC
TRBV5-1	15	NA	TRBJ2-5	medium-sized	CASSLILATQETQYF	TGCGCCAGCAGCTTGATCTTGGCAACTCAAGAGACCCAGTACTTC
TRBV16	12	NA	TRBJ1-1	many	CASSQGNTEAFF	TGTGCCAGCAGCCAGGGGAACACTGAAGCTTTCTTT
TRBV10-3	14	NA	TRBJ2-5	many	CAISESTRGVTQYF	TGTGCCATCAGTGAGTCGACCAGGGGGGTGACCCAGTACTTC
TRBV20-1	13	TRBD1	TRBJ1-5	many	CSARGQGAQPQHF	TGCAGTGCTAGAGGACAGGGGGCCCAGCCCCAGCATTTT
TRBV11-2	15	NA	TRBJ1-5	NA	CASSLGLNSNQPQHF	TGTGCCAGCAGCTTAGGGTTGAATAGCAATCAGCCCCAGCATTTT
TRBV20-1	14	TRBD1	TRBJ2-6	many	CSARTGAGANVLTF	TGCAGTGCTAGGACAGGGGCTGGGGCCAACGTCCTGACTTTC
TRBV18	15	NA	TRBJ1-4	many	CASSPHSGPNEKLFF	TGTGCCAGCTCACCTCACAGCGGACCTAATGAAAAACTGTTTTTT
TRBV27	14	NA	TRBJ1-2	many	CASRLGFGLDGYTF	TGTGCCAGCAGGCTGGGATTTGGTTTGGATGGCTACACCTTC
TRBV5-1	16	NA	TRBJ2-5	many	CASSQPWQGFQETQYF	TGCGCCAGCAGCCAGCCTTGGCAAGGATTCCAAGAGACCCAGTACTTC
TRBV25-1	14	NA	TRBJ1-4	many	CASSDIQSNEKLFF	TGTGCCAGCAGTGATATACAGTCTAATGAAAAACTGTTTTTT
TRBV7-9	15	NA	TRBJ1-2	few	CASSLIGRANYGYTF	TGTGCCAGCAGCCTAATAGGGCGAGCTAACTATGGCTACACCTTC
TRBV20-1	12	NA	TRBJ1-5	many	CSARAGDQPQHF	TGCAGTGCTAGAGCCGGGGATCAGCCCCAGCATTTT
TRBV4-1	16	TRBD2	TRBJ2-3	many	CASSLEPGGSTDTQYF	TGCGCCAGCAGCCTAGAGCCCGGGGGGAGCACAGATACGCAGTATTTT
TRBV7-2	14	TRBD2	TRBJ2-1	many	CASSSGLANNEQFF	TGTGCCAGCAGCTCGGGACTAGCCAACAATGAGCAGTTCTTC
TRBV12-5	13	TRBD1	TRBJ2-1	few	CASGFWTGHEQFF	TGTGCTAGTGGTTTCTGGACAGGTCATGAGCAGTTCTTC
TRBV13	16	TRBD2	TRBJ2-5	many	CASSPRTSGAQETQYF	TGTGCCAGCAGCCCCCGGACTAGCGGGGCACAAGAGACCCAGTACTTC
TRBV7-2	14	TRBD1	TRBJ1-1	NA	CASSFTTGGREAFF	TGTGCCAGCAGCTTCACGACAGGGGGCAGGGAAGCTTTCTTT
TRBV9	14	NA	TRBJ2-1	many	CASSEKSSYNEQFF	TGTGCCAGCAGTGAAAAGAGCTCCTACAATGAGCAGTTCTTC
TRBV6-1	13	NA	TRBJ2-3	NA	CASSARVTDTQYF	TGTGCCAGCAGTGCGCGGGTCACAGATACGCAGTATTTT
TRBV5-1	15	TRBD1	TRBJ2-3	many	CASSNSGTGSDTQYF	TGCGCCAGCAGCAACTCCGGGACAGGGTCAGATACGCAGTATTTT
TRBV3-1	16	NA	TRBJ2-3	many	CASSLLGRGPTDTQYF	TGTGCCAGCAGCCTACTTGGGCGGGGGCCCACAGATACGCAGTATTTT
TRBV5-6	12	NA	TRBJ1-1	many	CASSRDTAEAFF	TGTGCCAGCAGCCGGGACACTGCCGAAGCTTTCTTT
TRBV5-1	14	NA	TRBJ2-3	many	CASSLRPSTDTQYF	TGCGCCAGCAGCTTGCGTCCATCCACAGATACGCAGTATTTT
TRBV7-2	14	NA	TRBJ1-5	many	CASSLAQNNQPQHF	TGTGCCAGCAGCTTGGCGCAGAACAATCAGCCCCAGCATTTT
TRBV12-3/TRBV12-4	14	TRBD1	TRBJ1-6	many	CASTPQGATSPLHF	TGTGCCAGCACCCCACAGGGGGCGACTTCACCCCTCCACTTT
TRBV5-6	12	NA	TRBJ2-5	many	CASSPLRETQYF	TGTGCCAGCAGCCCACTACGGGAGACCCAGTACTTC
TRBV6-1	13	TRBD2	TRBJ2-3	many	CASGDYKSDTQYF	TGTGCCAGCGGGGACTATAAAAGCGATACGCAGTATTTT
TRBV9	14	NA	TRBJ2-7	many	CASSYSPSPGEQYF	TGTGCCAGCAGCTACTCCCCCTCCCCCGGGGAGCAGTACTTC
TRBV4-3	15	NA	TRBJ2-7	many	CASSQERRSWNEQYF	TGCGCCAGCAGCCAAGAGAGGCGAAGCTGGAACGAGCAGTACTTC
TRBV15	16	NA	TRBJ2-7	many	CATSRGLTGSHYEQYF	TGTGCCACCAGCAGAGGGCTAACAGGGAGCCACTACGAGCAGTACTTC
TRBV4-2	14	NA	TRBJ2-5	NA	CASSQDRTQETQYF	TGTGCCAGCAGCCAAGATCGGACCCAGGAGACCCAGTACTTC
TRBV20-1	13	NA	TRBJ2-1	many	CSANGGQLDEQFF	TGCAGTGCAAACGGGGGACAACTGGATGAGCAGTTCTTC
TRBV6-2/TRBV6-3	15	NA	TRBJ2-6	many	CASSTGSSGANVLTF	TGTGCCAGCAGCACAGGGAGCTCTGGGGCCAACGTCCTGACTTTC
TRBV7-8	13	NA	TRBJ2-5	many	CASTKPRGETQYF	TGTGCCAGCACCAAACCCAGGGGAGAGACCCAGTACTTC
TRBV18	16	NA	TRBJ1-1	many	CASSPVTGDLNTEAFF	TGTGCCAGCTCACCCGTCACGGGGGACTTGAACACTGAAGCTTTCTTT